These 26 T cell receptor beta chains came from one sample sequenced in a study of cytotoxic CD8 clonotypes in ibrutinib-treated CLL. TCRdb's copy holds only in-frame clones and misses some; the assay was immunoSEQ multiplex PCR. The sample carries some 290,000 clones, almost 80% recorded once. The sample consisted of PBMCs, taken before ibrutinib treatment. The source is a human donor with chronic lymphocytic leukemia.

This chain links TRBV5-1 with TRBJ2-5; no firm D call. CDR1 and CDR2 from the germline V gene are SGHRS and YFSETQ. This CDR3 is 14 amino acids long. The V end lost 1 base, the J end lost 1 base, and 8 bases lay between the germline ends. The DNA of the CDR3 is TGCGCCAGCAGCTTGTTGTCTATCCAAGAGACCCAGTACTTC. Encoded protein: CASSLLSIQETQYF.

This clone was recorded once. The chain employs TRBV6-5 and TRBJ2-7, with 9 bases that match TRBD1. V lost 0 bases, J lost 3 bases, and 3 bases stayed unmatched. The length of the CDR3 is 15 residues. In germline, CDR1 is MNHEY, CDR2 SVGAGI. CDR3 DNA sequence: TGTGCCAGCAGTTACTCGTGGACAGGGGACTACGAGCAGTACTTC. The encoded protein is CASSYSWTGDYEQYF.

The rearrangement links TRBV5-1 to TRBJ2-5; maybe TRBD2 (7 bases). With 7 bases removed from V and 0 bases from J, the gap between germline ends came to 25 bases. The CDR3 contains 18 residues. Germline lookup yields CDR1 SGHRS and CDR2 YFSETQ. The CDR3 DNA reads TGCGCCAGCCTCCCGGGGGCGGGAGCCCGAGAGTACCAAGAGACCCAGTACTTC. This gives the protein CASLPGAGAREYQETQYF.

The V and J genes are TRBV5-1 and TRBJ2-1; TRBD2 aligns across 8 bases. Trimming at V came to 0 bases and at J to 4 bases, leaving 6 bases not matched to a gene. Germline V CDR1 and CDR2: SGHRS, YFSETQ. This CDR3 is built from 16 residues. Written as DNA, the CDR3 is TGCGCCAGCAGCTTGGCCGCGGGGGGCGCGTACAATGAGCAGTTCTTC. Translation: CASSLAAGGAYNEQFF.

The chain is built from TRBV27 and TRBJ2-7; D is tentatively TRBD1 or TRBD2 (5 bases each). From germline, CDR1 is MNHEY and CDR2 SMNVEV (reference sequence). The CDR3 sequence is 14 residues long. Trimming left V 2 bases short and J 5 bases short, with 13 bases between. The CDR3 nucleotides are TGTGCCAGCAGTTTAACCGGGACGACGCACGAGCAGTACTTC. Protein sequence: CASSLTGTTHEQYF.

The chain carries TRBV7-8 and TRBJ1-1; D possibly corresponds to TRBD1 (6 bases). The CDR3 consists of 15 residues. The V and J ends lost 4 bases and 5 bases respectively, with 17 bases between them. Germline V gene data show CDR1 as SGHVS and CDR2 as FQNEAQ. In nucleotides, the CDR3 is TGTGCCAGCAGCTACCAGACAGGAGTGTGGACTGAAGCTTTCTTT. As protein: CASSYQTGVWTEAFF.

This rearrangement joins TRBV7-9 to TRBJ2-1; 9 bases agree with TRBD2. J lost 8 bases, V lost 3 bases, and 8 bases had no gene match. From germline, CDR1 is SEHNR and CDR2 FQNEAQ (reference sequence). The CDR3 covers 15 residues. The CDR3 coding sequence is TGTGCCAGCAGCTTTTTTAGCGGGAGTGTATATGAGCAGTTCTTC. It encodes CASSFFSGSVYEQFF.

This clone was observed a single time. J is TRBJ2-7 and V is TRBV10-3; no firm D call. Germline-derived CDR1 and CDR2 are ENHRY and SYGVKD. Trimming shortened V by 0 bases and J by 2 bases, and 5 bases separated the two germline ends. This CDR3 region has 13 residues. CDR3 sequence: CAISESSPYEQYF. The CDR3 nucleotides are TGTGCCATCAGTGAGTCGTCCCCCTACGAGCAGTACTTC.

This chain connects TRBV5-6 to TRBJ1-3; no clear D gene. Trimming stripped 4 bases from V and 1 base from J, with 6 bases between. Germline loops: CDR1 SGHDT, CDR2 YYEEEE. The CDR3 is 13 residues long. The CDR3 bases are TGTGCCAGCAGCCCTATTTCTGGAAACACCATATATTTT. This gives the protein CASSPISGNTIYF.

The chain couples TRBV6-6 to TRBJ2-7; unclear D gene. The ends were cut back, 2 bases at V and 2 bases at J, with 7 bases in the middle. This CDR3 has 13 residues. The germline V gene has CDR1 MNHNY and CDR2 SVGAGI (reference sequence). CDR3 region: CASSYLQTYEQYF. For the CDR3, the DNA is TGTGCCAGCAGTTACCTACAGACCTACGAGCAGTACTTC.

The chain's CDR3 is CASSMRSSYNEQFF. The CDR3 DNA is TGTGCCAGCAGCATGAGGAGCTCCTACAATGAGCAGTTCTTC. The V gene is TRBV28, the J gene TRBJ2-1; D remains ambiguous. This CDR3 comprises 14 residues. Per the germline V gene, CDR1 is MDHEN and CDR2 is SYDVKM. V was cut by 6 bases and J by 0 bases, with 9 bases left in between.

The J gene is TRBJ2-7, the V gene TRBV7-2; TRBD2 matches at 11 bases. The germline gives CDR1 SGHTA, CDR2 FQGNSA. The CDR3 covers 15 residues. The junction had 6 bases not matched to a gene; V was cut back by 5 bases and J by 3 bases. Written as DNA, the CDR3 is TGTGCCAGCAGCCCGGGGACTAGCGGAGGCTACGAGCAGTACTTC. Translating it yields CASSPGTSGGYEQYF.

This rearrangement joins TRBV4-3 to TRBJ2-7; 7 bases match TRBD2. This CDR3 contains 20 residues. Germline CDR1 LGHNA, CDR2 YSLEER. The ends lost 0 bases at V and 3 bases at J; junction bases unmatched: 20. CDR3 in amino acids: CASSQDAPGLAAYSGYEQYF. In DNA form, the CDR3 reads TGCGCCAGCAGCCAAGACGCTCCCGGGCTAGCGGCTTACTCTGGCTACGAGCAGTACTTC.

The V and J genes are TRBV9 and TRBJ2-7; TRBD2 matches 11 bases. Germline CDR1 and CDR2: SGDLS and YYNGEE. V lost 3 bases and J lost 4; bases outside the gene matches: 6. The CDR3 consists of 15 residues. The CDR3 is CASSESGTSGYEQYF. DNA of the CDR3: TGTGCCAGCAGCGAATCCGGGACTAGCGGTTACGAGCAGTACTTC. The full variable domain, with the rest looked up from reference TRBV9 and TRBJ2-7, is DSGVTQTPKHLITATGQRVTLRCSPRSGDLSVYWYQQSLDQGLQFLIQYYNGEERAKGNILERFSAQQFPDLHSELNLSSLELGDSALYFCASSESGTSGYEQYFGPGTRLTVT.

The V gene is TRBV5-1, the J gene TRBJ1-1; D is possibly TRBD1 (5 bases). V was pared by 2 bases and J by 4 bases, with 12 bases between. This CDR3 region has 14 residues. From germline, CDR1 is SGHRS and CDR2 YFSETQ. For the CDR3, the DNA is TGCGCCAGCAGCTTACCGGACATCTCCACTGAAGCTTTCTTT. Amino acid sequence: CASSLPDISTEAFF.

The chain is built from TRBV25-1 and TRBJ1-1; D possibly corresponds to TRBD1 (6 bases). This CDR3 has 14 residues. Per the germline V gene, CDR1 is MGHDK and CDR2 is SYGVNS. V was clipped by 3 bases and J by 3 bases, with 11 bases between them. The CDR3 spells CASSDWGGDTEAFF. Here the CDR3 DNA reads TGTGCCAGCAGTGATTGGGGGGGCGACACTGAAGCTTTCTTT.

This chain connects TRBV29-1 to TRBJ1-2, with D tentatively TRBD1 (5 bases). This CDR3 has 13 amino acids. Per the germline V gene, CDR1 is SQVTM and CDR2 is ANQGSEA. The V end lost 2 bases, the J end lost 6 bases, and 13 bases lay between the germline ends. The CDR3 sequence: CSVELAGRDGYTF. The DNA of the CDR3 is TGCAGCGTTGAACTTGCAGGGAGAGATGGCTACACCTTC. The variable domain in full, completed from reference TRBV29-1 and TRBJ1-2, reads SAVISQKPSRDICQRGTSLTIQCQVDSQVTMMFWYRQQPGQSLTLIATANQGSEATYESGFVIDKFPISRPNLTFSTLTVSNMSPEDSSIYLCSVELAGRDGYTFGSGTRLTVV.

J is TRBJ2-7 and V is TRBV5-4; D may be TRBD1 (5 bases). V was cut by 0 bases and J by 2 bases, with 12 bases left in between. There are 15 residues in the CDR3. In germline, CDR1 is SGHNT, CDR2 YYREEE (reference sequence). The CDR3 loop reads CASSLARAGTYEQYF. The CDR3 DNA sequence: TGTGCCAGCAGCTTGGCTAGGGCAGGGACCTACGAGCAGTACTTC. The whole variable domain, filled in from reference TRBV5-4 and TRBJ2-7, reads ETGVTQSPTHLIKTRGQQVTLRCSSQSGHNTVSWYQQALGQGPQFIFQYYREEENGRGNFPPRFSGLQFPNYSSELNVNALELDDSALYLCASSLARAGTYEQYFGPGTRLTVT.

This chain joins TRBV2 and TRBJ1-5, with D tentatively TRBD1 (6 bases). Trimming cost V 7 bases and J 2 bases, with 12 bases left between them. Germline V gives CDR1 SNHLY, CDR2 FYNNEI. The CDR3 consists of 14 residues. The CDR3 DNA follows: TGTGCCAGCAACGAGGGGGAACGCAATCAGCCCCAGCATTTT. This gives the protein CASNEGERNQPQHF.

The CDR3 nucleotides read TGTGCCAGCAGTGGGTGGGCACTTCGGTCCCGGGGAAAACTGTTTTTT. Its protein is CASSGWALRSRGKLFF. The chain is built from TRBV6-4 and TRBJ1-4; D unclear. The CDR3 length is 16 residues. The germline V gene has CDR1 MRHNA and CDR2 SNTAGT. V was trimmed by 4 bases and J by 10 bases, leaving 22 bases between them.

This chain uses TRBV11-1 with TRBJ1-2; perhaps TRBD1 as D (5 bases). V was shortened by 4 bases and J by 0 bases, with 12 bases between the two germline ends. The CDR3 runs to 15 residues. Germline values: CDR1 SGHAT, CDR2 FQDESV (reference sequence). The CDR3, as DNA: TGTGCCAGCAGCTACGACAGCGCCTCTAACTATGGCTACACCTTC. It codes for CASSYDSASNYGYTF. The entire variable domain, with the rest obtained from reference TRBV11-1 and TRBJ1-2, is as follows: EAEVAQSPRYKITEKSQAVAFWCDPISGHATLYWYRQILGQGPELLVQFQDESVVDDSQLPKDRFSAERLKGVDSTLKIQPAELGDSAMYLCASSYDSASNYGYTFGSGTRLTVV.

The chain uses TRBV27 and TRBJ2-7, with 7 bases identical to TRBD2. Germline CDR1 MNHEY, CDR2 SMNVEV (reference sequence). The CDR3 totals 13 residues. J was trimmed by 3 bases and V by 5 bases; bases with no gene match: 4. The DNA for the CDR3 is TGTGCCAGCAGTATAGCGGGCAACTACGAGCAGTACTTC. This codes for CASSIAGNYEQYF.

This clone occurred once. This chain connects TRBV4-3 to TRBJ2-1, with 7 nucleotides matching TRBD2. Germline CDR1 LGHNA, CDR2 YSLEER. Trimming at V came to 1 base and at J to 2 bases, leaving 5 bases not matched to a gene. This CDR3 comprises 16 residues. The chain's CDR3 is CASSQVRLAAYNEQFF. DNA for the CDR3: TGCGCCAGCAGCCAAGTTCGACTAGCAGCCTACAATGAGCAGTTCTTC.

V and J are TRBV23-1 and TRBJ1-5, with 9 bases matching TRBD1. TRBV23-1 has ORF status, its function being uncertain. This CDR3 is 14 amino acids long. The ends lost 2 bases at V and 4 bases at J; junction bases unmatched: 0. CDR3 in DNA: TGCGCCAGCAGTCAAGGGACAGGGAATCAGCCCCAGCATTTT. This codes for CASSQGTGNQPQHF.

The chain recombines TRBV5-4 with TRBJ2-7; TRBD1 might be the D (6 bases). The germline V gene has CDR1 SGHNT and CDR2 YYREEE (reference sequence). The CDR3 runs 14 residues. The V end was cut by 0 bases, the J end by 3 bases, with 10 bases between. CDR3 sequence reads: CASSLVDRDYEQYF. CDR3 DNA: TGTGCCAGCAGCTTGGTGGACAGAGACTACGAGCAGTACTTC.

The V and J genes are TRBV2 and TRBJ2-1; 13 positions agree with TRBD2. Germline V gives CDR1 SNHLY, CDR2 FYNNEI. The CDR3 is made up of 16 amino acids. J gave up 4 bases and V 6 bases, and 6 bases lay outside the gene matches. The CDR3 here is CASRGLAGSPYNEQFF. The CDR3 nucleotides read TGTGCCAGCAGGGGACTAGCGGGAAGTCCTTACAATGAGCAGTTCTTC.